These T cell receptor beta chains were read from a single sample in a study of PD-1 blockade in classical Hodgkin lymphoma. Only in-frame clones appear in the TCRdb table, and some are missing; sequencing was by immunoSEQ multiplex PCR. The sample consists of around 30,000 clones, about 93% of them appearing once. The input for sequencing was CD4+ T cells from blood, taken before the fourth cycle of nivolumab. The origin of the receptors is a human donor with classical Hodgkin lymphoma. The CDR3 runs from the conserved cysteine through the conserved F or W. The D gene is left open where the match is weak.

j_call d_call v_call cdr3_length cdr3_aa
TRBJ1-1 TRBD1 TRBV6-5 15 CASSEETGGRTEAFF
TRBJ1-1 . TRBV7-3 14 CASSLTSRGTEAFF
TRBJ2-7 TRBD1 TRBV28 14 CASRSYRGSTVQYF
TRBJ2-1 . TRBV6-5 14 CASTARSSYNEQFF
TRBJ2-1 . TRBV6-5 16 CASSFFRGESYNEQFF
TRBJ2-7 . TRBV18 14 CASSPGGSAYEQYF
TRBJ2-5 . TRBV18 13 CASSPRRRETQYF
TRBJ2-1 . TRBV7-8 16 CASSQDRDSSYNEQFF
TRBJ2-1 . TRBV7-9 15 CASSLGRREYNEQFF
TRBJ1-2 . TRBV15 16 CATSRGAGAAGYGYTF
TRBJ2-7 TRBD1 TRBV19 15 CASRGAPGQGYEQYF
TRBJ2-7 TRBD2 TRBV5-1 15 CASSLPGLAVYEQYF
TRBJ1-1 . TRBV7-3 13 CASSLKPVAEAFF
TRBJ1-1 . TRBV5-1 13 CASSTGLNTEAFF
TRBJ1-2 . TRBV7-9 13 CASSLPRGRGYTF
TRBJ1-5 TRBD1 TRBV11-2 16 CASSLNRGSGNQPQHF
TRBJ1-2 . TRBV9 13 CASATGTEYGYTF
TRBJ2-2 TRBD2 TRBV4-2 17 CASSQDPASGMTGELFF
TRBJ2-7 . TRBV11-2 15 CASSLTGRGPYEQYF
TRBJ2-5 TRBD2 TRBV18 13 CASSRDYQQTQYF
TRBJ2-3 . TRBV7-9 11 CASSHTDTQYF
TRBJ2-3 . TRBV7-9 11 CASSDTDTQYF
TRBJ1-5 . TRBV30 14 CAWSVWTANQPQHF
TRBJ2-7 TRBD1 TRBV6-5 14 CASSYPGQGRMQYF
TRBJ1-1 . TRBV6-5 15 CASRHLPFLRGEAFF
TRBJ1-5 TRBD1 TRBV29-1 13 CSALQGVGQPQHF
TRBJ2-2 TRBD1 TRBV5-1 14 CASSRDRSGGELFF
TRBJ1-1 TRBD1 TRBV4-1 20 CASSQVPQDRAVILNTEAFF
TRBJ1-5 . TRBV6-6 12 CASSYSGQPQHF
TRBJ1-2 . TRBV6-6 16 CASSYTQVLENYGYTF
TRBJ2-7 TRBD2 TRBV27 16 CASSLWEREGRDEQYF
TRBJ2-7 TRBD2 TRBV2 14 CASKPGGGLYEQYF
TRBJ2-7 TRBD2 TRBV27 14 CASGPSGRSNEQYF
TRBJ1-5 . TRBV7-8 14 CASSYAGGNQPQHF
TRBJ2-1 . TRBV11-2 15 CASSLAGGVNDEQFF
TRBJ1-5 . TRBV19 13 CASSLAYNQPQHF
TRBJ2-3 . TRBV19 15 CASTKGLASTDTQYF
TRBJ2-4 . TRBV5-6 14 CASSIRETKNIQYF
TRBJ2-5 TRBD2 TRBV5-1 17 CASSPKTRTSGAETQYF
TRBJ2-3 . TRBV7-7 14 CASSFGADTDTQYF
TRBJ2-7 . TRBV5-6 11 CASSLDREQYF
TRBJ2-3 . TRBV11-2 16 CASSLGGWGDADTQYF
TRBJ2-5 TRBD1 TRBV6-1 14 CASLGDRGWGTQYF
TRBJ1-5 . TRBV30 18 CAWSVSLAQGWGGQPQHF
TRBJ1-4 TRBD1 TRBV5-1 17 CASSSGTGGFFDEKLFF
TRBJ2-7 . TRBV10-1 16 CASSDLSGRHLYEQYF
TRBJ1-5 . TRBV6-1 15 CASREGGWGNQPQHF
TRBJ2-1 . TRBV5-1 15 CASSSSVSRGNEQFF
TRBJ2-7 . TRBV11-2 14 CASSPVKGINEQYF